The 7 T cell receptor beta chains presented below share a single source sample, sequenced in a study of blood T cell repertoires in COVID-19. The table came from immunoSEQ multiplex PCR; TCRdb's copy has only in-frame clones and leaves some out. The table shows about 480,000 clones, with 89% occurring only once. The sequenced sample was peripheral blood. The source of these receptors is a man aged 18-30 years with COVID-19, enrolled during active disease.

This chain connects TRBV3-1 (or the pseudogene TRBV3-2) to TRBJ2-3; TRBD2 agrees at 12 bases. This CDR3 spans 17 amino acids. J was trimmed by 3 bases and V by 1 base; bases with no gene match: 5. Germline assignment: CDR1 LGHDT and CDR2 YNNKEL (reference sequence). The CDR3 loop is CASSQGLAGVETDTQYF. The CDR3 region has the DNA TGTGCCAGCAGCCAAGGACTAGCGGGGGTAGAAACAGATACGCAGTATTTT.

The chain employs TRBV12-3 or TRBV12-4 and TRBJ1-1; D is ambiguous. The CDR3 length is 12 residues. Trimming removed 8 bases at V and 10 bases at J, with 17 bases between. CDR3 in amino acids: CASANNLGVAFF. The CDR3 DNA reads as TGTGCCAGCGCAAATAACTTGGGAGTAGCTTTCTTT.

The V gene is TRBV7-9, the J gene TRBJ2-5, with 7 bases fitting TRBD1. Germline V gives CDR1 SEHNR, CDR2 FQNEAQ (reference sequence). The V segment lost 5 bases and the J segment 10 bases; nucleotides outside the gene matches: 4. The CDR3 has 11 residues. The CDR3 sequence: CASSQGDGQYF. The CDR3 DNA reads as TGTGCCAGCAGCCAGGGGGACGGCCAGTACTTC.

The chain has TRBV5-5 and TRBJ2-1, with D tentatively TRBD2 (7 bases). The germline V and J ends were trimmed by 5 bases and 3 bases, with 12 bases remaining between them. This CDR3 spans 14 amino acids. Per germline, CDR1 SGHKS and CDR2 YYEKEE (reference sequence). The CDR3 protein is CASSGGGSYNEQFF. DNA of the CDR3: TGTGCCAGCAGTGGGGGCGGGAGCTACAATGAGCAGTTCTTC.

This chain links TRBV14 with TRBJ2-5, with TRBD2 matching 10 bases. Germline lookup yields CDR1 SGHDN and CDR2 FVKESK. The CDR3 contains 17 residues. V shed 1 base, J shed 5 bases, and the junction held 10 bases outside the gene matches. The CDR3 DNA reads as TGTGCCAGCAGCCAAGGAGGGCTAGCGGGAGCTTGGGAGACCCAGTACTTC. This sequence encodes CASSQGGLAGAWETQYF.

The count of this clone is one. The CDR3 bases are TGTGCCAGCAGCTTTTCAGGGCAGGAGCAGTTCTTC. Translation: CASSFSGQEQFF. This rearrangement joins TRBV7-3 to TRBJ2-1, with D maybe TRBD1 (5 bases). V shed 3 bases and J shed 10 bases, with 10 bases lying between them. CDR1 is SGHTA and CDR2 is FQGTGA in the germline V gene. The length of the CDR3 is 12 residues.

This clone turned up a few times. This rearrangement joins TRBV2 to TRBJ1-2; D call uncertain. This CDR3 region has 10 residues. The V end lost 9 bases, the J end lost 4 bases, and 6 bases lay between the germline ends. CDR1 SNHLY and CDR2 FYNNEI come from the germline V gene. The CDR3 nucleotides are TGTGCCAGAACGGGCTATGGCTACACCTTC. Residues: CARTGYGYTF.